The 11 T cell receptor beta chains presented below share a single source sample, sequenced in a study of shared T cell receptors in the human thymus. This table comes from immunoSEQ multiplex PCR, and its TCRdb copy is limited to in-frame clones, with some not included. This sample has about 610,000 clones, with around nine tenths found just once. This sample was shared with a second study, whose subject was human thymus T cells.

Sample: thymocytes. The receptors shown here come from a boy younger than two with a congenital heart defect.

This clone was recorded only once. The gene calls are TRBV19 and TRBJ1-1; D may be TRBD1 (6 bases). Trimming pared 6 bases from V and 1 base from J, leaving 12 bases between. The CDR3 is made up of 14 amino acids. Germline V CDR1 and CDR2: LNHDA, SQIVND (reference sequence). CDR3 nucleotide sequence: TGTGCCAGTAGGACCGGGACACCGAACACTGAAGCTTTCTTT. The encoded protein is CASRTGTPNTEAFF. Based on the CDR3 plus reference TRBV19 and TRBJ1-1, the full variable domain is DGGITQSPKYLFRKEGQNVTLSCEQNLNHDAMYWYRQDPGQGLRLIYYSQIVNDFQKGDIAEGYSVSREKKESFPLTVTSAQKNPTAFYLCASRTGTPNTEAFFGQGTRLTVV.

The CDR3 bases are TGTGCCACCACCAAGGGAACAGGGGGTTCGTACGAGCAGTACTTC. It encodes CATTKGTGGSYEQYF. This sequence joins TRBV15 and TRBJ2-7, with 8 bases matching TRBD1. The CDR3 length is 15 residues. CDR1 is LNHNV, CDR2 YYDKDF, per germline (reference sequence). Trimming cost V 7 bases and J 4 bases; bases outside gene matches: 12.

The chain links TRBV5-1 to TRBJ2-7; the match to TRBD1 covers 7 bases. V lost 4 bases to trimming and J lost 2 bases; unmatched junction nucleotides: 9. The germline CDR1 and CDR2 sequences are SGHRS and YFSETQ. CDR3 length: 15 residues. The CDR3 sequence: CASSPGGVRTYEQYF. In DNA, the CDR3 is TGCGCCAGCAGCCCAGGGGGTGTTCGGACCTACGAGCAGTACTTC.

This clone showed up just once. V usage is TRBV29-1 and J usage is TRBJ2-7; D not resolved. V lost 2 bases, J lost 0 bases, and 11 bases lay in between. The CDR3 is made up of 14 amino acids. CDR1 and CDR2 (germline): SQVTM, ANQGSEA. The CDR3 coding sequence is TGCAGCGTTGAACTTGGCGGTAACTCCTACGAGCAGTACTTC. This sequence encodes CSVELGGNSYEQYF.

The chain links TRBV7-2 to TRBJ2-1; TRBD2 is a possible D gene (7 bases). CDR3 length equals 15 residues. Germline assignment: CDR1 SGHTA and CDR2 FQGNSA. V was shortened by 5 bases and J by 6 bases, with 17 bases between the two germline ends. CDR3 DNA: TGTGCCAGCAGCCCCGGGTGGGAGGGGGGCAATGAGCAGTTCTTC. Amino acids: CASSPGWEGGNEQFF.

The V call is TRBV9, the J call TRBJ2-7; the match to TRBD2 covers 10 bases. Losses at the gene ends were 3 bases for V and 7 bases for J; bases not matched to a gene: 16. From germline, CDR1 is SGDLS and CDR2 YYNGEE. The CDR3 sequence is 17 residues long. As DNA, the CDR3 is TGTGCCAGCAGCGCGGGGCGTGGAGCGGGAGGGCCCCATGAGCAGTACTTC. The encoded protein is CASSAGRGAGGPHEQYF.

The chain couples TRBV30 to TRBJ2-1; the D gene is possibly TRBD2 (6 bases). Germline CDR1 reads GTSNPN; CDR2 reads SVGIG (reference sequence). The CDR3 sequence is 19 residues long. Trimming removed 0 bases from V and 0 bases from J, with 21 bases in between. The CDR3 DNA is TGTGCCTGGAGTGTAGAGATTGCTAAGCGGGTCCCCTCCTACAATGAGCAGTTCTTC. Amino acids: CAWSVEIAKRVPSYNEQFF.

The J gene is TRBJ2-7, the V gene TRBV6-5, with 7 positions matching TRBD1. CDR1 is MNHEY, CDR2 SVGAGI, per germline. The V and J ends lost 6 bases and 3 bases, in that order; junction bases with no gene match: 5. The CDR3 is 13 amino acids. The CDR3 bases are TGTGCCAGCAGAACACAGGGGTGCTACGAGCAGTACTTC. It specifies CASRTQGCYEQYF.

The chain links TRBV6-1 to TRBJ2-7; 10 nucleotides line up with TRBD1. The CDR3 runs to 14 residues. V trimming: 2 bases; J trimming: 7 bases; junction bases outside the gene matches: 5. Germline V gene lookup returns CDR1 MNHNS and CDR2 SASEGT. The CDR3 is CASSERDRGGEQYF. The CDR3 DNA follows: TGTGCCAGCAGTGAAAGGGACAGGGGAGGTGAGCAGTACTTC.

V is TRBV15 and J is TRBJ2-7; 9 bases fit TRBD1. The J segment lost 2 bases and the V segment lost 2 bases, leaving 4 bases of the junction unmatched. Per the germline V gene, CDR1 is LNHNV and CDR2 is YYDKDF (reference sequence). This CDR3 spans 15 amino acids. The CDR3 nucleotides are TGTGCCACCAGCAGACCGGACAGGGGCGCCTACGAGCAGTACTTC. This sequence encodes CATSRPDRGAYEQYF.

This clone was seen just once. The rearrangement links TRBV6-1 to TRBJ2-7; a weak D match, TRBD1 (6 bases). V dropped 1 base and J dropped 4 bases, with 11 bases sitting between them. This CDR3 is 14 amino acids long. Looked up from germline, CDR1 is MNHNS and CDR2 is SASEGT. CDR3 nucleotide sequence: TGTGCCAGCAGTGAAGGGAACAGGGCGTACGAGCAGTACTTC. Protein: CASSEGNRAYEQYF.